This TCR beta chain was identified in a study of chronic HIV infection and antiretroviral therapy. This clonotype was picked up a small number of times. TCRdb used MiXCR to reprocess the 5' RACE reads, holding one entry per CDR3 protein. This table holds some 46,000 distinct CDR3 sequences, about 20% found once. This receptor was obtained from an adult who had HIV and had not received antiretroviral therapy, or was an uninfected healthy control (not recorded which). The sample was peripheral blood.

The DNA of the CDR3 is TGTGCCAGCAGCGTAGACGGGAGAAGCAATCAGCCCCAGCATTTT. This codes for CASSVDGRSNQPQHF. The gene calls are TRBV9 and TRBJ1-5; the D is unclear. V was pared by 0 bases and J by 1 base, with 8 bases between. CDR1 and CDR2 from the germline V gene are SGDLS and YYNGEE. CDR3 size: 15 residues.